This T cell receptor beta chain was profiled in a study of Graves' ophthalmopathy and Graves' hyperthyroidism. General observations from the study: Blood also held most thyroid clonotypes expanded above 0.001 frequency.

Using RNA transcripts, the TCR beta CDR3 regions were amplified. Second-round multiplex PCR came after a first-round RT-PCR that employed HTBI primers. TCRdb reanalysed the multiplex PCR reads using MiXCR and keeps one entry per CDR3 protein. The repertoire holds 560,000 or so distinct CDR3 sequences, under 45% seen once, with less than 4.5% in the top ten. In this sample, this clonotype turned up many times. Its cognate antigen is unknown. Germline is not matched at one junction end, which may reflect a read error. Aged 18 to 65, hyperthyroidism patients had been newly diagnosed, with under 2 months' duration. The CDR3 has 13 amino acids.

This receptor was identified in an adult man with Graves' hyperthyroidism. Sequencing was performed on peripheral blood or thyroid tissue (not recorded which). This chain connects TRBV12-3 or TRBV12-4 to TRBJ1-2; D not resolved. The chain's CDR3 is CASRVGMAQSEFF. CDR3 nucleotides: TGTGCCAGCAGGGTAGGGATGGCCCAATCTGAATTCTTC.